Listed below are T cell receptor beta chains from one sample, sequenced in a study of cytomegalovirus exposure and HLA in healthy donors. This table comes from immunoSEQ multiplex PCR, and its TCRdb copy is limited to in-frame clones, with some not included. Of around 160,000 clones in the sample, roughly four fifths were seen once. The sequenced material came from PBMCs. Source of these receptors: a man in his fifties in good health and CMV-seropositive. Each CDR3 is given with its conserved first and last residue. Fields, in order: D gene, clone size, V gene, J gene, CDR3 protein, CDR3 DNA. A D gene is named only where the DNA matches it firmly. The size of a clone is reported for some rows only, either as once, few or many, or as a class for expanded clones.

TRBD1	.	TRBV28	TRBJ2-1	CASSLGDRGRGNEQFF	TGTGCCAGCAGTTTAGGAGACAGGGGGCGCGGCAATGAGCAGTTCTTC
TRBD1	.	TRBV29-1	TRBJ2-7	CSSRQGGSAEQYF	TGCAGCTCACGACAGGGGGGTTCAGCCGAGCAGTACTTC
TRBD1	.	TRBV29-1	TRBJ2-3	CSALGGTGETGTQYF	TGCAGCGCCCTAGGGGGAACAGGGGAGACGGGGACGCAGTATTTT
TRBD2	.	TRBV9	TRBJ2-1	CASSVDPAGGNEQFF	TGTGCCAGCAGCGTCGACCCAGCGGGAGGCAATGAGCAGTTCTTC
TRBD1	.	TRBV18	TRBJ2-1	CASSPGTGSYNEQFF	TGTGCCAGCTCACCTGGGACAGGCTCCTACAATGAGCAGTTCTTC
TRBD2	.	TRBV7-8	TRBJ2-7	CASSKIPGTSGGRHYEQYF	TGTGCCAGCAGCAAAATCCCAGGGACTAGCGGGGGGCGACACTACGAGCAGTACTTC
TRBD1	few	TRBV14	TRBJ2-1	CASSLRQGFLNEQFF	TGTGCCAGCAGCCTAAGACAGGGGTTCCTCAATGAGCAGTTCTTC
TRBD2	.	TRBV6-4	TRBJ2-1	CASSDGGRTYNEQFF	TGTGCCAGCAGTGACGGCGGGAGGACGTACAATGAGCAGTTCTTC
.	.	TRBV6-5	TRBJ1-4	CASRQGPNEKLFF	TGTGCCAGCAGACAGGGCCCTAATGAAAAACTGTTTTTT
TRBD1	.	TRBV28	TRBJ1-5	CASRDGTAHISNQPQHF	TGTGCCAGCAGGGACGGGACAGCTCATATAAGCAATCAGCCCCAGCATTTT
.	.	TRBV30	TRBJ1-6	CAWSQGRQINSPLHF	TGTGCCTGGAGTCAGGGCAGGCAAATTAATTCACCCCTCCACTTT
.	.	TRBV28	TRBJ2-7	CASSLNPGVGAEQYF	TGTGCCAGCAGCCTCAACCCAGGGGTCGGCGCCGAGCAGTACTTC
.	.	TRBV14	TRBJ1-1	CASSQATGTKVFF	TGTGCCAGCAGCCAAGCCACCGGGACAAAGGTTTTCTTT
TRBD2	.	TRBV7-6	TRBJ2-1	CASSFSRGGPRNEQFF	TGTGCCAGCAGCTTCTCTCGGGGGGGCCCTCGTAATGAGCAGTTCTTC
.	.	TRBV5-6	TRBJ1-3	CASSSRNSGNTIYF	TGTGCCAGCAGCTCCAGGAACTCTGGAAACACCATATATTTT
.	.	TRBV30	TRBJ1-2	CAWSVSGPYGYTF	TGTGCCTGGAGTGTATCAGGGCCCTATGGCTACACCTTC
.	.	TRBV28	TRBJ1-2	CASSILGGGYTF	TGTGCCAGCAGTATCCTAGGGGGAGGCTACACCTTC
TRBD2	.	TRBV5-4	TRBJ2-2	CASSFGTSDTGELFF	TGTGCCAGCAGCTTTGGGACTAGCGACACCGGGGAGCTGTTTTTT
.	once	TRBV9	TRBJ1-5	CASSVSGGGNQPQHF	TGTGCCAGCAGCGTCTCGGGGGGTGGAAATCAGCCCCAGCATTTT
.	.	TRBV27	TRBJ1-6	CASTLVRGGNSPLHF	TGTGCCAGCACTCTAGTCAGGGGTGGTAATTCACCCCTCCACTTT
.	few	TRBV30	TRBJ1-1	CAWSAPPVRTEAFF	TGTGCCTGGAGTGCTCCCCCGGTTCGGACTGAAGCTTTCTTT
TRBD2	once	TRBV5-1	TRBJ2-1	CASRNPSGVYNEQFF	TGCGCCAGCCGAAACCCTAGCGGGGTCTACAATGAGCAGTTCTTC
TRBD2	once	TRBV9	TRBJ2-1	CASSPQALAGATNEQFF	TGTGCCAGCAGCCCCCAGGCCCTAGCGGGGGCTACCAATGAGCAGTTCTTC
.	.	TRBV7-9	TRBJ1-1	CASSLSGGVNTEAFF	TGTGCCAGCAGCCTAAGCGGCGGTGTGAACACTGAAGCTTTCTTT
.	.	TRBV10-3	TRBJ2-7	CAISESTLTTGMGEQYF	TGTGCCATCAGTGAGTCTACCCTCACGACAGGTATGGGCGAGCAGTACTTC
TRBD2	few	TRBV9	TRBJ2-2	CASSVGGGTNTGELFF	TGTGCCAGCAGCGTAGGGGGGGGAACGAACACCGGGGAGCTGTTTTTT
.	.	TRBV30	TRBJ1-4	CAWAERGIDLTGEKLFF	TGTGCCTGGGCTGAAAGGGGGATTGATCTTACGGGTGAAAAACTGTTTTTT
.	.	TRBV25-1	TRBJ1-5	CASSGLTEGYQPQHF	TGTGCCAGCAGTGGCCTGACAGAAGGGTATCAGCCCCAGCATTTT
.	.	TRBV5-1	TRBJ1-3	CASSPSASSGNTIYF	TGCGCCAGCAGCCCCTCGGCTAGCTCTGGAAACACCATATATTTT
TRBD2	few	TRBV7-9	TRBJ2-7	CASSSGGSYEQYF	TGTGCCAGCAGCTCGGGGGGCTCCTACGAGCAGTACTTC
TRBD1	few	TRBV9	TRBJ2-1	CASSPWTGSYNEQFF	TGTGCCAGCAGCCCTTGGACAGGCTCCTACAATGAGCAGTTCTTC
TRBD2	.	TRBV4-3	TRBJ2-7	CASSQDLLTSGGPIYEQYF	TGCGCCAGCAGCCAAGATCTGCTGACTAGCGGGGGGCCGATCTACGAGCAGTACTTC
TRBD1	few	TRBV18	TRBJ2-7	CASSPRQGAYEQYF	TGTGCCAGCTCTCCGCGACAGGGGGCTTACGAGCAGTACTTC
.	.	TRBV19	TRBJ1-2	CASRGLTFYGYTF	TGTGCCAGTAGAGGACTGACCTTCTATGGCTACACCTTC
TRBD2	.	TRBV18	TRBJ2-3	CASSPISLAGSTDTQYF	TGTGCCAGCTCGCCAATCTCACTAGCGGGATCCACAGATACGCAGTATTTT
TRBD1	.	TRBV10-3	TRBJ1-4	CAISESKPGTGGILNEKLFF	TGTGCCATCAGTGAGTCGAAGCCCGGGACAGGAGGAATCCTTAATGAAAAACTGTTTTTT
TRBD1	.	TRBV5-1	TRBJ2-7	CASSPTGGGIYEQYF	TGCGCCAGCAGCCCTACAGGGGGCGGAATTTACGAGCAGTACTTC
TRBD1	few	TRBV6-1	TRBJ1-1	CASIRDRVNPEAFF	TGTGCCAGCATACGGGACAGGGTCAACCCTGAAGCTTTCTTT
.	.	TRBV28	TRBJ1-5	CASSLGTNQPQHF	TGTGCCAGCAGTTTGGGCACGAATCAGCCCCAGCATTTT
TRBD2	.	TRBV6-1	TRBJ2-3	CAAKTSGRAWDTQYF	TGTGCCGCCAAGACTAGCGGGAGGGCCTGGGATACGCAGTATTTT
.	.	TRBV18	TRBJ2-3	CASSPLLTDTQYF	TGTGCCAGCTCACCCCTTTTAACAGATACGCAGTATTTT
TRBD1	.	TRBV5-4	TRBJ1-2	CASSPRGTGNYGYTF	TGTGCCAGCAGCCCGAGGGGGACAGGAAACTATGGCTACACCTTC
TRBD2	.	TRBV7-2	TRBJ2-1	CASSGASGGRTYNEQFF	TGTGCCAGCAGTGGGGCTAGCGGGGGGCGTACCTACAATGAGCAGTTCTTC
.	.	TRBV27	TRBJ1-5	CATGTSNQPQHF	TGTGCCACCGGGACAAGCAATCAGCCCCAGCATTTT
.	.	TRBV11-2	TRBJ2-7	CASSAGYSSYEQYF	TGTGCCAGCAGCGCGGGGTATAGCTCCTACGAGCAGTACTTC
.	.	TRBV7-2	TRBJ1-1	CASSSRSSGEAFF	TGTGCCAGCAGCTCACGATCCTCAGGGGAAGCTTTCTTT
TRBD1	once	TRBV6-5	TRBJ1-2	CASSSILTGVYGYTF	TGTGCCAGCAGTTCAATCTTGACAGGGGTCTATGGCTACACCTTC
.	.	TRBV10-3	TRBJ2-7	CAISERGSSYEQYF	TGTGCCATCAGTGAACGGGGGAGCTCCTACGAGCAGTACTTC
.	.	TRBV5-8	TRBJ1-4	CASSFGLRGREKLFF	TGTGCCAGCAGCTTCGGGTTGCGGGGGCGCGAAAAACTGTTTTTT
.	.	TRBV20-1	TRBJ2-5	CSAAYRVGQYF	TGCAGTGCTGCTTACAGGGTTGGCCAGTACTTC
TRBD1	few	TRBV27	TRBJ2-3	CASSYRGQSTDTQYF	TGTGCCAGCAGTTACAGGGGGCAAAGCACAGATACGCAGTATTTT